This passage covers 27 T cell receptor beta chains from one sample sequenced in a study of blood T cell repertoires in COVID-19. The assay was immunoSEQ multiplex PCR, and TCRdb's table has in-frame clones only and misses some. The sample yields 330,000 or so clones, about nine tenths seen once. Sequenced input: PBMCs or T cells enriched from blood (not recorded which). The receptors shown here come from a woman aged 25 to 39 who had been exposed to COVID-19.

This clone was counted only a few times. This chain joins TRBV21-1 and TRBJ2-1; TRBD1 is the table's D call and was not checked against the DNA. TRBV21-1 is listed as a pseudogene. CDR3 size: 16 residues. This chain's CDR3 is CASSKVWPGSYNEQFF. CDR3 nucleotides: TGTGCCAGCAGCAAAGTGTGGCCAGGGTCCTACAATGAGCAGTTCTTC.

J is TRBJ2-5 and V is TRBV5-1; 9 bases align to TRBD1. The CDR3 runs 14 residues. Germline loops: CDR1 SGHRS, CDR2 YFSETQ. J gave up 3 bases and V 3 bases, and 3 bases lay outside the gene matches. CDR3: CASSSGQGKETQYF. The DNA of the CDR3 is TGCGCCAGCAGCTCAGGACAGGGGAAAGAGACCCAGTACTTC.

The chain couples TRBV24-1 to TRBJ2-7, with 7 positions matching TRBD1. V lost 4 bases to trimming and J lost 1 base; unmatched junction nucleotides: 0. The CDR3 runs to 13 residues. Germline V gives CDR1 KGHDR, CDR2 SFDVKD. The CDR3 sequence is CATSDRGSYEQYF. CDR3 DNA sequence: TGTGCCACCAGTGACAGGGGGTCCTACGAGCAGTACTTC.

This clone was counted once. DNA for the CDR3: TGTGCCAGCAGTTTCTCCACAGGGGAGCACGAGCAGTACTTC. It yields the protein CASSFSTGEHEQYF. The chain uses TRBV6-5 and TRBJ2-7; 7 bases are shared with TRBD1. With V trimmed by 4 bases and J by 5 bases, 8 bases remained unmatched. The CDR3 runs to 14 residues. Germline V CDR1 and CDR2: MNHEY, SVGAGI.

The chain carries TRBV7-8 and TRBJ1-2; 7 nucleotides agree with TRBD1. The J segment lost 0 bases and the V segment lost 0 bases, leaving 10 bases of the junction unmatched. The CDR3 is 18 amino acids. Germline-derived CDR1 and CDR2 are SGHVS and FQNEAQ. DNA of the CDR3: TGTGCCAGCAGCTTAGCCCGGGACAGCACCGACTCTAACTATGGCTACACCTTC. Translation: CASSLARDSTDSNYGYTF.

The chain combines TRBV28 with TRBJ1-5; TRBD1 matches 9 bases. The germline CDR1 and CDR2 sequences are MDHEN and SYDVKM. J lost 1 base, V lost 11 bases, and 6 bases had no gene match. The CDR3 is made up of 14 amino acids. The DNA of the CDR3 is TGTGCCCTGGGACAGGGTGGAAGCAATCAGCCCCAGCATTTT. As protein: CALGQGGSNQPQHF.

V gene TRBV2 combines with J gene TRBJ1-6; D perhaps matches TRBD1 (5 bases). The germline CDR1 and CDR2 sequences are SNHLY and FYNNEI. The CDR3 covers 15 residues. V gave up 2 bases and J gave up 7 bases, with 12 bases separating them. CDR3 loop: CASSERGTENSPLHF. The CDR3 nucleotides are TGTGCCAGCAGTGAACGGGGGACGGAGAATTCACCCCTCCACTTT. The variable domain in full, completed from reference TRBV2 and TRBJ1-6, reads EPEVTQTPSHQVTQMGQEVILRCVPISNHLYFYWYRQILGQKVEFLVSFYNNEISEKSEIFDDQFSVERPDGSNFTLKIRSTKLEDSAMYFCASSERGTENSPLHFGNGTRLTVT.

The chain couples TRBV10-2 to TRBJ2-7; D is possibly TRBD1 (6 bases). The CDR3 totals 14 residues. CDR1 is WSHSY and CDR2 is SAAADI in the germline V gene. V dropped 3 bases and J dropped 3 bases, with 12 bases sitting between them. The CDR3 sequence is CASSDPGQNYEQYF. In DNA, the CDR3 is TGCGCCAGCAGTGACCCGGGACAAAACTACGAGCAGTACTTC.

The gene calls are TRBV19 and TRBJ2-7, with 10 nucleotides matching TRBD2. The CDR3 is 15 residues long. The V gene's germline CDR1 is LNHDA and CDR2 SQIVND (reference sequence). Germline trimming cut 3 bases from V and 5 bases from J; bases unmatched to any gene: 7. The CDR3 sequence is CASSIPLAGANEQYF. As DNA, the CDR3 is TGTGCCAGTAGTATCCCGCTAGCGGGAGCGAACGAGCAGTACTTC.

In regard to this clone: Other DNA sequences in the same sample also yield this CDR3. The J gene is TRBJ1-3, the V gene TRBV6-5; maybe TRBD1 (5 bases). The CDR3 sequence is 15 residues long. Trimming removed 3 bases from V and 4 bases from J, with 13 bases in between. CDR1 and CDR2 from the germline V gene are MNHEY and SVGAGI. The CDR3 DNA sequence: TGTGCCAGCAGTTATTCGGGGGGTTCAGGAAACACCATATATTTT. Translation gives CASSYSGGSGNTIYF.

The V call is TRBV11-2, the J call TRBJ2-7; tentative D call: TRBD1 (5 bases). CDR3 length: 14 amino acids. Trimming took off 5 bases at V and 3 bases at J, with 14 bases between the two ends. CDR1 and CDR2 (germline): SGHAT, FQNNGV. The chain's CDR3 is CASSAGAGGYEQYF. DNA of the CDR3: TGTGCCAGCAGCGCTGGGGCAGGTGGCTACGAGCAGTACTTC.

The chain couples TRBV19 to TRBJ1-5; TRBD1 aligns across 10 bases. CDR1 is LNHDA, CDR2 SQIVND, per germline (reference sequence). The CDR3 runs 19 residues. J was trimmed by 5 bases and V by 0 bases; bases with no gene match: 13. The CDR3 region is CASSIDLRQGARFHQPQHF. As DNA, the CDR3 is TGTGCCAGTAGTATAGATCTTAGACAGGGGGCGAGGTTTCATCAGCCCCAGCATTTT.

The chain uses TRBV5-1 and TRBJ2-1; the D gene is possibly TRBD1 (5 bases). The germline gives CDR1 SGHRS, CDR2 YFSETQ. Trimming stripped 0 bases from V and 0 bases from J, with 10 bases between. This CDR3 contains 16 residues. CDR3 protein: CASSLGQGGSYNEQFF. As DNA, the CDR3 is TGCGCCAGCAGCTTGGGGCAGGGTGGCTCCTACAATGAGCAGTTCTTC. Full variable domain (outside the CDR3, taken from reference TRBV5-1 and TRBJ2-1): KAGVTQTPRYLIKTRGQQVTLSCSPISGHRSVSWYQQTPGQGLQFLFEYFSETQRNKGNFPGRFSGRQFSNSRSEMNVSTLELGDSALYLCASSLGQGGSYNEQFFGPGTRLTVL.

The chain combines TRBV29-1 with TRBJ1-2, with 8 bases fitting TRBD1. Germline lookup yields CDR1 SQVTM and CDR2 ANQGSEA. The CDR3 runs to 13 residues. The trim removed 8 bases at V and 6 bases at J, leaving 11 bases unmatched. The CDR3 nucleotides read TGCAGCTTCGTACAGGGGGGCAAGGATGGCTACACCTTC. This translates into CSFVQGGKDGYTF.

V and J are TRBV2 and TRBJ1-5; 10 positions agree with TRBD1. V lost 6 bases and J lost 1; bases outside the gene matches: 9. Per germline, CDR1 SNHLY and CDR2 FYNNEI. This CDR3 spans 17 amino acids. CDR3 residues: CASRERQGARSNQPQHF. The CDR3 nucleotides are TGTGCCAGCAGAGAGAGACAGGGGGCGCGGAGCAATCAGCCCCAGCATTTT.

V gene TRBV29-1 combines with J gene TRBJ2-7; D uncertain. The CDR3 length is 13 residues. The V end was cut by 7 bases, the J end by 1 base, with 14 bases between. Germline assignment: CDR1 SQVTM and CDR2 ANQGSEA. This chain's CDR3 is CSAYLGRSYEQYF. As DNA, the CDR3 is TGCAGCGCCTACCTGGGCCGGTCCTACGAGCAGTACTTC.

The rearrangement links TRBV25-1 to TRBJ1-1, with 10 bases aligning to TRBD1. The CDR3 consists of 15 residues. Germline CDR1 is MGHDK and CDR2 is SYGVNS. Losses at the gene ends were 3 bases for V and 11 bases for J; bases not matched to a gene: 12. This chain's CDR3 is CASSEWRTGGGGAFF. DNA of the CDR3: TGTGCCAGCAGTGAGTGGCGGACAGGGGGTGGTGGGGCTTTCTTT.

The chain joins TRBV3-1 (or the pseudogene TRBV3-2) to TRBJ1-1; a possible D gene is TRBD1 (5 bases). With 5 bases removed from V and 1 base from J, the gap between germline ends came to 11 bases. The CDR3 spans 14 residues. CDR1 is LGHDT, CDR2 YNNKEL, per germline (reference sequence). The CDR3 bases are TGTGCCAGCAGCAAGGGGCGGGAGAACACTGAAGCTTTCTTT. Translated, it gives CASSKGRENTEAFF.

The rearrangement uses TRBV25-1 and TRBJ2-7; D remains unclear. Trimming took off 5 bases at V and 2 bases at J, with 4 bases between the two ends. Germline lookup yields CDR1 MGHDK and CDR2 SYGVNS. CDR3 length equals 11 residues. CDR3 sequence: CASSPAYEQYF. The DNA for the CDR3 is TGTGCCAGCAGTCCGGCCTACGAGCAGTACTTC.

V is TRBV19 and J is TRBJ1-1; 7 bases align to TRBD1. With V trimmed by 3 bases and J by 4 bases, 5 bases remained unmatched. Per germline, CDR1 LNHDA and CDR2 SQIVND (reference sequence). The CDR3 covers 14 residues. CDR3: CASSMDDRATEAFF. The CDR3 region has the DNA TGTGCCAGTAGTATGGATGACAGGGCCACTGAAGCTTTCTTT.

V and J are TRBV19 and TRBJ2-2; the match to TRBD2 covers 8 bases. The germline V gene encodes CDR1 LNHDA and CDR2 SQIVND (reference sequence). The J segment lost 8 bases and the V segment lost 6 bases, leaving 14 bases of the junction unmatched. This CDR3 spans 16 amino acids. CDR3 protein: CASSRRLSGGPGELFF. CDR3 bases: TGTGCCAGTAGCCGCCGACTGTCGGGAGGGCCAGGGGAGCTGTTTTTT.

This chain joins TRBV28 and TRBJ1-4; 7 bases line up with TRBD1. The V gene end was trimmed by 5 bases and the J gene end by 2 bases; junction bases not matched to a gene: 8. Per germline, CDR1 MDHEN and CDR2 SYDVKM. The CDR3 covers 16 residues. The CDR3 loop is CASSTPMTGTNEKLFF. CDR3 nucleotide sequence: TGTGCCAGCAGTACGCCCATGACAGGGACTAATGAAAAACTGTTTTTT.

This clone was found a few times. The CDR3 DNA sequence: TGTGCCAGCAGCCCCGCCTACGAGCAGTACTTC. Its translation: CASSPAYEQYF. The chain uses TRBV11-2 and TRBJ2-7; D uncertain. The CDR3 sequence is 11 residues long. Germline CDR1 reads SGHAT; CDR2 reads FQNNGV. Trimming removed 5 bases from V and 2 bases from J, with 4 bases in between.

The chain combines TRBV6-6 with TRBJ2-7; TRBD1 is a possible D gene (6 bases). The CDR3 spans 12 residues. With 6 bases removed from V and 6 bases from J, the gap between germline ends came to 12 bases. Germline V gene data show CDR1 as MNHNY and CDR2 as SVGAGI (reference sequence). The CDR3 bases are TGTGCCAGCAGCTTACAGGGAATCGAGCAGTACTTC. It specifies CASSLQGIEQYF.

The V call is TRBV29-1, the J call TRBJ1-6; D is perhaps TRBD1 (6 bases). Trimming removed 6 bases from V and 5 bases from J, with 14 bases in between. Germline assignment: CDR1 SQVTM and CDR2 ANQGSEA. This CDR3 has 14 amino acids. The CDR3 spells CSVQSRGDNSPLHF. CDR3 in DNA: TGCAGCGTGCAAAGCAGGGGTGATAATTCACCCCTCCACTTT. The complete variable domain, with remaining parts taken from reference TRBV29-1 and TRBJ1-6, reads SAVISQKPSRDICQRGTSLTIQCQVDSQVTMMFWYRQQPGQSLTLIATANQGSEATYESGFVIDKFPISRPNLTFSTLTVSNMSPEDSSIYLCSVQSRGDNSPLHFGNGTRLTVT.

This clone was recorded only once. CDR3 residues: CAISADRAEAFF. The DNA of the CDR3 is TGTGCCATCAGTGCCGACAGGGCTGAAGCTTTCTTT. The V call is TRBV10-3, the J call TRBJ1-1; 7 bases map to TRBD1. Germline loops: CDR1 ENHRY, CDR2 SYGVKD. V dropped 4 bases and J dropped 6; count of bases not matched to a gene: 2. The CDR3 runs to 12 residues.

V gene TRBV10-1 combines with J gene TRBJ2-1; 14 bases fit TRBD2. The CDR3 covers 15 residues. The V gene's germline CDR1 is WNHNN and CDR2 SYGVQD (reference sequence). Trimming took 7 bases from V and 6 from J; bases not matched to a gene: 5. The CDR3 DNA reads TGCGCCAGCAAAGCCGGGACTAGCGGGAGCAATGAGCAGTTCTTC. Protein: CASKAGTSGSNEQFF.